This T cell receptor (beta chain) emerged from a study of cytomegalovirus exposure and HLA in healthy donors (dated by TCRdb to about 2017). The study in broad terms: According to a later analysis, one platform produced both the roughly 110 validation repertoires and the approximately 600 repertoires of the first cohort. The study aimed to test whether signatures of past pathogen exposure could be identified by cataloging public T cell receptors. In addition to the first cohort of 666 subjects, a separate validation cohort of 120 different subjects was used. The study combined high-throughput TCR immunosequencing, statistical association of individual TCRs with disease status, and machine learning to predict cytomegalovirus infection status. Overall study results and their limits: The validation cohort had no HLA typing available for a later analysis, so co-occurrence within that cohort was assessed over all 120 or so repertoires. The study listed 164 TCR beta chains as associated with cytomegalovirus. In both the original and validation cohorts, the classifier was reported to diagnose cytomegalovirus status with high specificity and sensitivity. While some public TCRs were present in many individuals, most TCR sequences turned up only very rarely across donors. In vitro tests confirmed that a few of the cytomegalovirus-associated TCR beta chains recognize cytomegalovirus antigens. The authors suggested that the approach could potentially be generalized to other disease states and immunological phenotypes. A later analysis found that TCRs clustered in the first cohort also tended to co-occur in the 120 validation repertoires, with approximately 95% of cluster scores above 0.

Via the germline V gene, CDR1 is MDHEN and CDR2 SYDVKM. The V and J ends are trimmed by 5 bases and 6 bases, leaving 17 bases between them. Spanning cysteine to phenylalanine, the CDR3 consists of 15 amino acids. The entry retains the CDR3 DNA only, 45 bases that are in frame from base 1. Separate from the roughly 700-subject first cohort, the validation cohort of about 120 subjects was the group to which the donors belonged. Points on this clone: Its antigen remains undetermined. Base qualities are not provided; no much larger clone lies one nucleotide away.

Libraries were built with the immunoSEQ multiplex PCR assay. The published analysis was carried out like this. A statistical classification framework was developed to diagnose cytomegalovirus status using the catalog of TCR beta chain sequences. The immuneACCESS repertoire file appears here via TCRdb, limited to in-frame rearrangements. These files lack a portion of the clones; in checked studies, under half of the deficit traces to unresolved V genes, and the cause of the others is not known. Clone size and V and J calls were adopted from that table, with D and trimming inferred from the DNA. Recorded for this sample are 120,000 or so clones; over 85% of them occurred a single time. The top ten constitute less than 2% of the sample.

The sequence is built from TRBV28 and TRBJ2-1; TRBD2 might be the D gene, on 5 matching bases. The sample comprised PBMCs. This TCR came from a woman aged 18-35 years in good health and CMV-seronegative. In nucleotides, the sequence is TGTGCCAGCAGTCCCGGCCGAGGGCCCCCCAATGAGCAGTTCTTC. This translates into CASSPGRGPPNEQFF.